The clone carrying this T cell receptor (beta chain) has more than one count but fewer than ten. Its antigen remains unknown. These data belong to a study of response to subunit inactivated influenza vaccine. There are 14 residues in the CDR3. Trimming pared 6 bases from V and 2 bases from J, leaving 12 bases between. TCRdb re-analysed the RT-PCR reads in MiXCR, keeping a single row per CDR3 protein. This repertoire shows approximately 500,000 distinct CDR3 sequences, around 15% found once; its top ten account for around 10%. Study-wide points: There was a suggestion from the authors that each seasonal influenza vaccination recruits few new T cells.

The sample in question was PBMCs from blood, obtained 11 to 12 days after vaccination. The V and J genes are TRBV12-3 or TRBV12-4 and TRBJ2-3, with D possibly being TRBD2 (5 bases). The clonotype comes from a man aged 45 to 65 who received an inactivated influenza vaccine. The CDR3 sequence: CASSRGHNTDTQYF. CDR3 DNA sequence: TGTGCCAGCAGCCGGGGTCACAACACAGATACGCAGTATTTT.